What follows are 29 T cell receptor beta chains derived from one specimen sequenced in a study of technical replicates of blood from several donors. Some clones are missing from TCRdb's copy, which holds only in-frame ones; the method was immunoSEQ multiplex PCR. Among around 71,000 clones listed, approximately 92% were seen once. Sequenced sample: T cells isolated from PBMCs. The source of these receptors is a human donor in good health.

The chain combines TRBV18 with TRBJ2-5; the D is unclear. This CDR3 is built from 12 residues. V was cut by 3 bases and J by 3 bases, with 5 bases left in between. Germline assignment: CDR1 KGHSH and CDR2 LQKENI. Here the CDR3 DNA reads TGTGCCAGCTCACCGGTAGAAGAGACCCAGTACTTC. Translation gives CASSPVEETQYF. Full variable domain (outside the CDR3, taken from reference TRBV18 and TRBJ2-5): NAGVMQNPRHLVRRRGQEARLRCSPMKGHSHVYWYRQLPEEGLKFMVYLQKENIIDESGMPKERFSAEFPKEGPSILRIQQVVRGDSAAYFCASSPVEETQYFGPGTRLLVL.

This chain connects TRBV14 to TRBJ1-2; maybe TRBD1 (6 bases). CDR1 and CDR2 (germline): SGHDN, FVKESK. Trimming took 4 bases from V and 8 from J, leaving 11 bases between them. There are 12 residues in the CDR3. The CDR3 loop reads CASSPTGIGYTF. The CDR3 DNA reads TGTGCCAGCAGCCCTACAGGGATCGGCTACACCTTC.

This chain connects TRBV7-9 to TRBJ2-5; 14 positions match TRBD2. Trimming cost V 4 bases and J 5 bases; bases outside gene matches: 12. CDR3 length: 18 amino acids. CDR1 and CDR2 from the germline V gene are SEHNR and FQNEAQ (reference sequence). This CDR3 reads CASSSSGTSGSVRETQYF. The CDR3 DNA sequence: TGTGCCAGCAGCTCATCCGGGACTAGCGGGAGTGTACGGGAGACCCAGTACTTC.

The chain employs TRBV19 and TRBJ2-5, with TRBD2 identical over 7 bases. Trimming at V came to 3 bases and at J to 5 bases, leaving 12 bases not matched to a gene. CDR3 length equals 16 residues. Germline values: CDR1 LNHDA, CDR2 SQIVND (reference sequence). CDR3 sequence reads: CASSILGGGSLETQYF. For the CDR3, the DNA is TGTGCCAGTAGTATCCTCGGTGGCGGGAGCCTTGAGACCCAGTACTTC.

This clone was observed a handful of times. The V gene is TRBV11-2, the J gene TRBJ1-1; D call uncertain. Germline values: CDR1 SGHAT, CDR2 FQNNGV. CDR3 length equals 13 residues. Trimming shortened V by 5 bases and J by 4 bases, and 11 bases separated the two germline ends. The CDR3 reads CASSPQVGTEAFF. The CDR3 DNA is TGTGCCAGCAGCCCCCAGGTGGGCACTGAAGCTTTCTTT.

The chain links TRBV6-5 to TRBJ2-2, with D unclear. This CDR3 has 11 residues. Per the germline V gene, CDR1 is MNHEY and CDR2 is SVGAGI. Trimming cost V 4 bases and J 7 bases, with 4 bases left between them. CDR3 DNA: TGTGCCAGCAGTTCAGGCGGGGAGCTGTTTTTT. This gives the protein CASSSGGELFF.

The chain recombines TRBV7-8 with TRBJ2-5; 8 nucleotides align to TRBD1. The ends lost 3 bases at V and 4 bases at J; junction bases unmatched: 4. In germline, CDR1 is SGHVS, CDR2 FQNEAQ. The CDR3 covers 14 residues. The DNA of the CDR3 is TGTGCCAGCAGCTTGGACAGGGCAATAGAGACCCAGTACTTC. Amino acids: CASSLDRAIETQYF.

This clone has just one count. V is TRBV19 and J is TRBJ1-1, with TRBD1 matching over 9 bases. The CDR3 has 16 residues. CDR1 and CDR2 from the germline V gene are LNHDA and SQIVND (reference sequence). V trimming: 6 bases; J trimming: 6 bases; junction bases outside the gene matches: 14. The CDR3: CASSRVPGQGGAEAFF. Written as DNA, the CDR3 is TGTGCCAGTAGCAGAGTCCCGGGACAGGGAGGGGCTGAAGCTTTCTTT.

CDR3 sequence: CASSLYGGNYNEQFF. The CDR3 DNA reads TGTGCCAGCAGCTTATACGGCGGCAACTACAATGAGCAGTTCTTC. The rearrangement links TRBV7-6 to TRBJ2-1; D gene uncertain. The V end lost 2 bases, the J end lost 3 bases, and 11 bases lay between the germline ends. The CDR3 consists of 15 residues. Germline assignment: CDR1 SGHVS and CDR2 FNYEAQ.

The chain links TRBV7-2 to TRBJ2-7, with D unclear. The CDR3 spans 15 residues. The germline V gene encodes CDR1 SGHTA and CDR2 FQGNSA. Between the trimmed V and J ends, which lost 1 base and 4 bases, there was a span of 14 bases. The CDR3 DNA is TGTGCCAGCAGCTTAGTTCACGAACCTAATTACGAGCAGTACTTC. Translation: CASSLVHEPNYEQYF.

This sequence joins TRBV7-6 and TRBJ2-1, with TRBD2 matching 8 bases. The CDR3 is made up of 16 amino acids. The V segment lost 0 bases and the J segment 3 bases; nucleotides outside the gene matches: 4. Germline V gene lookup returns CDR1 SGHVS and CDR2 FNYEAQ. CDR3 in DNA: TGTGCCAGCAGCTTAGCGCCGAGCGGGAGCTACAATGAGCAGTTCTTC. Its protein is CASSLAPSGSYNEQFF. Full variable domain (rest looked up from reference TRBV7-6 and TRBJ2-1): GAGVSQSPRYKVTKRGQDVALRCDPISGHVSLYWYRQALGQGPEFLTYFNYEAQQDKSGLPNDRFSAERPEGSISTLTIQRTEQRDSAMYRCASSLAPSGSYNEQFFGPGTRLTVL.

This rearrangement joins TRBV20-1 to TRBJ1-2; tentative D call: TRBD1 (6 bases). This CDR3 is built from 11 residues. Germline loops: CDR1 DFQATT, CDR2 SNEGSKA (reference sequence). V was cut by 5 bases and J by 8 bases, with 12 bases left in between. The CDR3 DNA sequence: TGCAGTGCTGCACAGGGTTTCGGCTACACCTTC. Its protein is CSAAQGFGYTF.

The chain links TRBV27 to TRBJ1-1; no definite D call. V lost 7 bases to trimming and J lost 0 bases, with 9 bases between them. Germline V gene lookup returns CDR1 MNHEY and CDR2 SMNVEV (reference sequence). This CDR3 has 13 residues. CDR3 sequence: CASTDSLNTEAFF. CDR3 DNA: TGTGCCAGCACAGACTCTTTGAACACTGAAGCTTTCTTT.

This clone was seen only once. The chain carries TRBV19 and TRBJ2-1, with D tentatively TRBD1 (7 bases). Germline V gene lookup returns CDR1 LNHDA and CDR2 SQIVND (reference sequence). This CDR3 is 14 amino acids long. V lost 10 bases and J 4 bases, leaving 17 bases between the germline ends. CDR3 region: CATGRQGGYNEQFF. In DNA form, the CDR3 reads TGTGCCACTGGGCGCCAGGGGGGATACAATGAGCAGTTCTTC. The full variable domain, rest sourced from reference TRBV19 and TRBJ2-1, is DGGITQSPKYLFRKEGQNVTLSCEQNLNHDAMYWYRQDPGQGLRLIYYSQIVNDFQKGDIAEGYSVSREKKESFPLTVTSAQKNPTAFYLCATGRQGGYNEQFFGPGTRLTVL.

V is TRBV28 and J is TRBJ1-2; D might be TRBD1 (6 bases). From germline, CDR1 is MDHEN and CDR2 SYDVKM. Between the trimmed V and J ends, which lost 6 bases and 4 bases, there was a span of 18 bases. The CDR3 consists of 15 residues. CDR3 loop: CASREPGVGFYGYTF. In nucleotides, the CDR3 is TGTGCCAGCAGAGAACCAGGGGTGGGGTTCTATGGCTACACCTTC.

The genes are TRBV30 and TRBJ1-2; 9 bases align to TRBD1. Unmatched junction bases numbered 8, after V lost 4 bases and J lost 5 bases. The CDR3 has 14 residues. From germline, CDR1 is GTSNPN and CDR2 SVGIG (reference sequence). CDR3 protein: CAWTPQGAGYGYTF. The CDR3 DNA is TGTGCCTGGACTCCACAGGGGGCCGGGTATGGCTACACCTTC.

V is TRBV20-1 and J is TRBJ1-2; D not certain. This CDR3 is 11 amino acids long. The V end lost 2 bases, the J end lost 1 base, and 2 bases lay between the germline ends. Germline V gives CDR1 DFQATT, CDR2 SNEGSKA (reference sequence). CDR3 loop: CSARHNYGYTF. The CDR3 bases are TGCAGTGCTAGACATAACTATGGCTACACCTTC.

CDR3 residues: CASSQVVGVYYGYTF. For the CDR3, the DNA is TGTGCCAGCAGCCAAGTTGTCGGGGTTTACTATGGCTACACCTTC. This chain joins TRBV4-2 and TRBJ1-2; D is undetermined. With 1 base removed from V and 3 bases from J, the gap between germline ends came to 12 bases. The CDR3 totals 15 residues. CDR1 is LGHNA and CDR2 is YNFKEQ in the germline V gene.

This sequence joins TRBV5-6 and TRBJ1-5; no clear D gene. The germline V gene encodes CDR1 SGHDT and CDR2 YYEEEE. This CDR3 comprises 16 residues. V shed 1 base and J shed 0 bases, with 11 bases lying between them. The CDR3 DNA is TGTGCCAGCAGCTTGATGCGCGGATATAGCAATCAGCCCCAGCATTTT. Amino acid sequence: CASSLMRGYSNQPQHF.

This chain links TRBV6-5 with TRBJ1-2; tentatively, D is TRBD1 (5 bases). Trimming removed 4 bases from V and 2 bases from J, with 8 bases in between. CDR1 MNHEY and CDR2 SVGAGI come from the germline V gene. The CDR3 has 13 amino acids. The CDR3 sequence: CASSSTGNYGYTF. Written as DNA, the CDR3 is TGTGCCAGCAGTTCCACAGGCAACTATGGCTACACCTTC.

The chain couples TRBV29-1 to TRBJ1-1, with no clear D. The germline CDR1 and CDR2 sequences are SQVTM and ANQGSEA. V dropped 1 base and J dropped 4 bases, with 10 bases sitting between them. The CDR3 has 13 amino acids. CDR3 nucleotides: TGCAGCGTTGAAGGTTTGACTCCCACTGAAGCTTTCTTT. It codes for CSVEGLTPTEAFF.

CDR3 in amino acids: CASSATGAQETQYF. CDR3 bases: TGCGCCAGCAGCGCGACAGGGGCCCAAGAGACCCAGTACTTC. The rearrangement links TRBV5-1 to TRBJ2-5; 8 positions agree with TRBD1. The CDR3 is 14 amino acids. Germline V gene lookup returns CDR1 SGHRS and CDR2 YFSETQ. Trimming removed 4 bases from V and 1 base from J; junction bases left unmatched: 3.

The chain carries TRBV4-2 and TRBJ2-5; 7 bases are shared with TRBD2. CDR3 size: 16 residues. The germline V gene has CDR1 LGHNA and CDR2 YNFKEQ. Germline trimming cut 5 bases from V and 5 bases from J; bases unmatched to any gene: 14. This CDR3 reads CASSWSGDGGVETQYF. CDR3 coding DNA: TGTGCCAGCAGCTGGAGCGGGGACGGAGGAGTTGAGACCCAGTACTTC.

This chain links TRBV6-1 with TRBJ2-4; TRBD2 agrees at 8 bases. The length of the CDR3 is 14 residues. J lost 6 bases, V lost 2 bases, and 3 bases had no gene match. CDR1 MNHNS and CDR2 SASEGT come from the germline V gene. This chain's CDR3 is CASSESGGVNIQYF. The CDR3 coding sequence is TGTGCCAGCAGTGAATCGGGGGGGGTAAACATTCAGTACTTC.

This clone is a singleton in its sample. The rearrangement uses TRBV29-1 and TRBJ2-6, with 8 positions matching TRBD1. Per germline, CDR1 SQVTM and CDR2 ANQGSEA. J lost 0 bases, V lost 5 bases, and 18 bases had no gene match. The CDR3 contains 20 residues. The CDR3 region has the DNA TGCAGCGTTCGCTTTGCGACCCTGACAGGGGCAAGCTCTGGGGCCAACGTCCTGACTTTC. Its translation: CSVRFATLTGASSGANVLTF.

This chain's CDR3 is CASSQEGMRKLFF. The CDR3 DNA sequence: TGTGCCAGCAGCCAGGAGGGAATGAGGAAACTGTTTTTT. The chain couples TRBV6-6 to TRBJ1-4; D uncertain. The CDR3 has 13 amino acids. V was trimmed by 6 bases and J by 11 bases, leaving 16 bases between them. Germline V gene lookup returns CDR1 MNHNY and CDR2 SVGAGI (reference sequence).

The rearrangement uses TRBV5-1 and TRBJ2-7; the D is unclear. The CDR3 totals 14 residues. In germline, CDR1 is SGHRS, CDR2 YFSETQ. The V and J ends lost 3 bases and 2 bases respectively, with 12 bases between them. The CDR3 bases are TGCGCCAGCAGCTCCAGCAGTCAGGCCTACGAGCAGTACTTC. This translates into CASSSSSQAYEQYF.

This clone was seen just once. The CDR3 coding sequence is TGTGCCAGCAGCGGGGGACTAGCGGGAGATGAGCAGTTCTTC. It codes for CASSGGLAGDEQFF. This chain uses TRBV9 with TRBJ2-1; 14 nucleotides line up with TRBD2. V lost 3 bases to trimming and J lost 8 bases; unmatched junction nucleotides: 1. Germline CDR1 SGDLS, CDR2 YYNGEE. The CDR3 length is 14 residues.

V and J are TRBV30 and TRBJ2-1; 8 nucleotides line up with TRBD2. The V gene's germline CDR1 is GTSNPN and CDR2 SVGIG (reference sequence). The CDR3 extends over 13 amino acids. The junction had 8 bases not matched to a gene; V was cut back by 4 bases and J by 9 bases. The CDR3 here is CAWNWVAGSEQFF. The CDR3, as DNA: TGTGCCTGGAACTGGGTAGCGGGAAGTGAGCAGTTCTTC.